The clone carrying this TCR beta chain has more than one count but fewer than ten. As yet, its antigen is unknown. The record originates from a study of T-cell memory formation after mild COVID-19. Study-level information: TCR clusters largely stayed donor specific. Study-wide findings and caveats: Researchers report contracting CD4+ clones mostly in CM and EM, with CD8+ clones in EMRA. CD4+ bias marked clones expanding day 15 to 37, unlike balanced contracting clones.

Trimming stripped 3 bases from V and 2 bases from J, with 8 bases between. The CDR3 contains 14 residues. Germline assignment: CDR1 MDHEN and CDR2 SYDVKM. TCRdb reprocessed the 5' RACE reads via MiXCR and lists one record per CDR3 protein. The table shows around 310,000 distinct CDR3 sequences, with approximately 14% occurring only once. The chain recombines TRBV28 with TRBJ1-5; D not resolved. This TCR derives from a man between 18 and 29 years old who had mild COVID-19 (a few samples of this study predate the infection). Cell type and time point are not known. The sequenced sample was PBMCs or a T cell subset sorted from them (not recorded which). The CDR3, as DNA: TGTGCCAGCAGTTTGCTTTCTGGCAATCAGCCCCAGCATTTT. It translates to CASSLLSGNQPQHF. Complete variable domain (other parts from reference TRBV28 and TRBJ1-5): DVKVTQSSRYLVKRTGEKVFLECVQDMDHENMFWYRQDPGLGLRLIYFSYDVKMKEKGDIPEGYSVSREKKERFSLILESASTNQTSMYLCASSLLSGNQPQHFGDGTRLSIL.